The sequence of this T cell receptor beta chain was determined in a study of CD8 T cells in Susac syndrome. In contrast to the negatively isolated CD8+ and CD4+ T cells, TEMRA cells were FACS-enriched. V dropped 4 bases and J dropped 1; count of bases not matched to a gene: 11. This CDR3 contains 17 residues. The germline V gene encodes CDR1 MNHEY and CDR2 SMNVEV (reference sequence). Random hexamers served to reverse transcribe roughly 0.45 to 1 ug RNA. TCR beta CDR3 was amplified by immunoSEQ covering 54 Vbeta and 13 Jbeta. TCRdb independently ran MiXCR on the immunoSEQ multiplex PCR reads; one entry per CDR3 protein. The sample lists about 290,000 distinct CDR3 sequences; 65% to 90% were seen once.

This chain uses TRBV27 with TRBJ1-2; 8 bases fit TRBD1. The source is a human donor with multiple sclerosis. What was sequenced was CD8+ T cells from PBMCs. The CDR3 spells CASSYDLEQGVNYGYTF. CDR3 sequence (DNA): TGTGCCAGCAGTTACGACCTTGAACAGGGGGTTAACTATGGCTACACCTTC.